A single sample is the source of the 5 T cell receptor beta chains below, sequenced in a study of blood T cell repertoires in COVID-19. Assay: immunoSEQ multiplex PCR; the TCRdb copy retains only in-frame clones and omits some. The table includes under 200,000 clones, around three quarters detected once. Sequenced input: peripheral blood. These receptors originate from a man in his sixties with active or convalescent COVID-19.

V usage is TRBV7-2 and J usage is TRBJ2-5, with D perhaps matching TRBD2 (7 bases). The CDR3 loop spans 14 amino acids. CDR1 and CDR2 from the germline V gene are SGHTA and FQGNSA. Trimming shortened V by 1 base and J by 4 bases, and 10 bases separated the two germline ends. Here the CDR3 reads CASSLGAGAETQYF. The CDR3 coding sequence is TGTGCCAGCAGCTTAGGGGCGGGGGCAGAGACCCAGTACTTC.

The chain links TRBV6-1 to TRBJ1-3; D is ambiguous. This CDR3 has 15 amino acids. The V end lost 2 bases, the J end lost 2 bases, and 10 bases lay between the germline ends. CDR1 MNHNS and CDR2 SASEGT come from the germline V gene. The DNA for the CDR3 is TGTGCCAGCAGTGAAAATTGGCCAGCTGGAAACACCATATATTTT. It translates to CASSENWPAGNTIYF.

The V and J genes are TRBV19 and TRBJ2-3; D is perhaps TRBD2 (6 bases). V lost 9 bases and J lost 0, with 16 bases in between. The germline gives CDR1 LNHDA, CDR2 SQIVND (reference sequence). The CDR3 totals 15 residues. CDR3 protein: CARNPWRESTDTQYF. For the CDR3, the DNA is TGTGCCAGGAACCCCTGGAGGGAGAGCACAGATACGCAGTATTTT.

CDR3 coding DNA: TGTGCCAGCAGCCGCGACAGGACGCAAGAGACCCAGTACTTC. Translating gives CASSRDRTQETQYF. The chain combines TRBV11-2 with TRBJ2-5; possibly TRBD1 for D (6 bases). Trimming stripped 5 bases from V and 2 bases from J, with 12 bases between. The CDR3 loop spans 14 amino acids. Germline V CDR1 and CDR2: SGHAT, FQNNGV.

The chain combines TRBV5-8 with TRBJ2-7; D may be TRBD2 (6 bases). Germline loops: CDR1 SGHTS, CDR2 YDEGEE. The CDR3 runs 15 residues. The V and J ends lost 1 base and 2 bases respectively, with 13 bases between them. CDR3 region: CASSLWTRGAYEQYF. CDR3 in DNA: TGTGCCAGCAGCTTGTGGACGCGCGGGGCCTACGAGCAGTACTTC.